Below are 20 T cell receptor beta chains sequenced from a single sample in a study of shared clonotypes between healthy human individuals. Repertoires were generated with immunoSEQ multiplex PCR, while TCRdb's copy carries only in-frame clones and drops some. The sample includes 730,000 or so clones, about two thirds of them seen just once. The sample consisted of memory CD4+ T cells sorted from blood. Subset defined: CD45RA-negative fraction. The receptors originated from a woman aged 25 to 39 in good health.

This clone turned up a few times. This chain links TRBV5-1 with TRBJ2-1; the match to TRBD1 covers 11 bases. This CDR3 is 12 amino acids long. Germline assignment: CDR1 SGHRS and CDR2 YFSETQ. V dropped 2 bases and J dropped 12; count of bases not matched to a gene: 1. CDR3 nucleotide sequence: TGCGCCAGCAGCTTCGGACAGGGGGCGCAGTTCTTC. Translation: CASSFGQGAQFF.

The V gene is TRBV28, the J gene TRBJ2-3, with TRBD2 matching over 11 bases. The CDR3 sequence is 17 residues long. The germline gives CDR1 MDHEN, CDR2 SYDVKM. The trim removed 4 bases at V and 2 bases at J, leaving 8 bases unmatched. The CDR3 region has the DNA TGTGCCAGCAGTTCAAATAGCGGGAGGGAGTACACAGATACGCAGTATTTT. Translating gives CASSSNSGREYTDTQYF.

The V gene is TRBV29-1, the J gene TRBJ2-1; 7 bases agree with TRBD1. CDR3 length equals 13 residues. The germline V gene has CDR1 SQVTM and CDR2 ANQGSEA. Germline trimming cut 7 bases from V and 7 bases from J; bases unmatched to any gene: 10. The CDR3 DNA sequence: TGCAGCGGGGTGGGGACAGTCGGTAATGAGCAGTTCTTC. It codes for CSGVGTVGNEQFF.

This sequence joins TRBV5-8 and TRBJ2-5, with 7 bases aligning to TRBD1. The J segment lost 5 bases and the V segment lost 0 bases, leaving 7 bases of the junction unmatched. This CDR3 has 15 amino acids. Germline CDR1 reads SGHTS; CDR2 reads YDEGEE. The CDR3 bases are TGTGCCAGCAGCTTGGAAGGGGGCGCCGGGGAGACCCAGTACTTC. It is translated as CASSLEGGAGETQYF.

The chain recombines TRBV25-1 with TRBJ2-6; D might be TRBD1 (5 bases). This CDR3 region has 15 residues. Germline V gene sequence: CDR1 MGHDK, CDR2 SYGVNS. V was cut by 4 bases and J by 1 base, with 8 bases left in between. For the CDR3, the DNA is TGTGCCAGCAGTGGACAGTTATCTGGGGCCAACGTCCTGACTTTC. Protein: CASSGQLSGANVLTF.

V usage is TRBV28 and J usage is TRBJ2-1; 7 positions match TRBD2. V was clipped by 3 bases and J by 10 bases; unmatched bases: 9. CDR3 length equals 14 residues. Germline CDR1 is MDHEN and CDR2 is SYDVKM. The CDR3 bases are TGTGCCAGCAGTTTTTGGCGGGAGAAAGGGGAGCAGTTCTTC. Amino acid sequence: CASSFWREKGEQFF.

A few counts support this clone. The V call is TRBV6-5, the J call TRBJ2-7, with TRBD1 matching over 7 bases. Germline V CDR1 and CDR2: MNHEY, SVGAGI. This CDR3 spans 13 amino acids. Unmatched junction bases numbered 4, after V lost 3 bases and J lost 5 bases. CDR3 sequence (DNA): TGTGCCAGCAGTTATAGGACAGGTAACGAGCAGTACTTC. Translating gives CASSYRTGNEQYF.

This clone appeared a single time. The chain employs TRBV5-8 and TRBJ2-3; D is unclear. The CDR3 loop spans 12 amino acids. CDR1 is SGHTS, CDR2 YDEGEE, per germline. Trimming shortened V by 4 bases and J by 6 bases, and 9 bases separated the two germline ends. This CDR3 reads CASSRWADTQYF. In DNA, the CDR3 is TGTGCCAGCAGCCGATGGGCGGATACGCAGTATTTT.

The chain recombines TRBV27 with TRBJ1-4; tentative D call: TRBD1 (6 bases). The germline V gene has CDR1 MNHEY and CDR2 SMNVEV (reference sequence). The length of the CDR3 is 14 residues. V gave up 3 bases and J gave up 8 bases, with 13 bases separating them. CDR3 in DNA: TGTGCCAGCAGTTTTCGGGGGGCAGGGGAAAAACTGTTTTTT. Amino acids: CASSFRGAGEKLFF. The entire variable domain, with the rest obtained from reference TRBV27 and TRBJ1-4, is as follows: EAQVTQNPRYLITVTGKKLTVTCSQNMNHEYMSWYRQDPGLGLRQIYYSMNVEVTDKGDVPEGYKVSRKEKRNFPLILESPSPNQTSLYFCASSFRGAGEKLFFGSGTQLSVL.

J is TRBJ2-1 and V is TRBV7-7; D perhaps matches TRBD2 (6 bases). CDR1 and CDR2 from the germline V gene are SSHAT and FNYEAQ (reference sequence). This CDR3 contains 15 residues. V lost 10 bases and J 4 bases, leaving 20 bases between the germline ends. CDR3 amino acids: CAKTPSRGRYNEQFF. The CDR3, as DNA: TGTGCCAAAACACCTTCTCGGGGGAGATACAATGAGCAGTTCTTC.

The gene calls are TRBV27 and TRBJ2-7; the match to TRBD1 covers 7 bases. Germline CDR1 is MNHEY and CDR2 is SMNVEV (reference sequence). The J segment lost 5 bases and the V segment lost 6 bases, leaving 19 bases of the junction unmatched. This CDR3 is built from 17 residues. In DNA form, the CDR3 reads TGTGCCAGCAGGATGGGGACAGCCCCTTTCCTGTCCCACGAGCAGTACTTC. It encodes CASRMGTAPFLSHEQYF.

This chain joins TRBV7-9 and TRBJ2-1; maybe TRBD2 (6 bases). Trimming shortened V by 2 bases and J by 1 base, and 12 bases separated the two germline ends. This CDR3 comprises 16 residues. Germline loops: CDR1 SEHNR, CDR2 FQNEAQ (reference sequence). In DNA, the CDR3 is TGTGCCAGCAGCTTAAAGGCGGGACGGTCCTACAATGAGCAGTTCTTC. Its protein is CASSLKAGRSYNEQFF.

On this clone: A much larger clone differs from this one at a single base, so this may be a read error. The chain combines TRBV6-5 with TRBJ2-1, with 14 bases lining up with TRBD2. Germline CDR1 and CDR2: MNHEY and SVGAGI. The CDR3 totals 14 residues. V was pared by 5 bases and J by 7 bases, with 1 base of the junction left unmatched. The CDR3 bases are TGTGCCAGCAGTGGGACTAGCGGGAGAAATGAGCAGTTCTTC. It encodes CASSGTSGRNEQFF.

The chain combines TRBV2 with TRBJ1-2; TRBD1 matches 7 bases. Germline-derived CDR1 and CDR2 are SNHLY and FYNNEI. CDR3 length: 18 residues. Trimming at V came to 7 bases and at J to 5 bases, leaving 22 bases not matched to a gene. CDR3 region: CASNLTPSGTDLWYGYTF. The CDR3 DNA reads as TGTGCCAGCAACCTAACCCCTAGTGGGACAGATTTGTGGTATGGCTACACCTTC. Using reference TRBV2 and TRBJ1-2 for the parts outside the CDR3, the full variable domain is EPEVTQTPSHQVTQMGQEVILRCVPISNHLYFYWYRQILGQKVEFLVSFYNNEISEKSEIFDDQFSVERPDGSNFTLKIRSTKLEDSAMYFCASNLTPSGTDLWYGYTFGSGTRLTVV.

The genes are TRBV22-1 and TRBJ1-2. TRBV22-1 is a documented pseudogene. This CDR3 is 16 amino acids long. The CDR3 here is CPGRASRKRKTYGYTF. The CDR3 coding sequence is TGTCCTGGGAGAGCATCCCGAAAGCGAAAGACCTATGGCTACACCTTC.

For the CDR3, the DNA is TGTGCCAGCAGTCGGGGCAGCAATCAGCCCCAGCATTTT. Translated: CASSRGSNQPQHF. The rearrangement uses TRBV7-3 and TRBJ1-5, with D maybe TRBD1 (5 bases). The CDR3 is 13 amino acids. Germline loops: CDR1 SGHTA, CDR2 FQGTGA. The V gene lost 6 bases and the J gene lost 1 base, with 7 bases spanning the gap.

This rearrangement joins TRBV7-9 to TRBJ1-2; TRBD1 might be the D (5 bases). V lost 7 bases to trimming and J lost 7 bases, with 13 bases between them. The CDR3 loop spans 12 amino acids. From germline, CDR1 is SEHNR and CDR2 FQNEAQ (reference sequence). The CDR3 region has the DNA TGTGCCAGCACCACGGGGCTCAGTGGCTACACCTTC. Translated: CASTTGLSGYTF.

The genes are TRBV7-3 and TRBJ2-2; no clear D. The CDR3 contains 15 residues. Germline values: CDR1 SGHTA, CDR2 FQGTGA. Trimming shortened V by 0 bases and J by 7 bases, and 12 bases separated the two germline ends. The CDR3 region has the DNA TGTGCCAGCAGCTTAACGCCCCACGGTGGCGGGGAGCTGTTTTTT. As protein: CASSLTPHGGGELFF.

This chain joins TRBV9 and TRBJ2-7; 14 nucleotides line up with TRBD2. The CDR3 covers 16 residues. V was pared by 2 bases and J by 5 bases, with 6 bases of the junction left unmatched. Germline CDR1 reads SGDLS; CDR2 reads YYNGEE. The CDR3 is CASSVGLAGGDDEQYF. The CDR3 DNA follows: TGTGCCAGCAGCGTCGGACTAGCGGGAGGAGATGACGAGCAGTACTTC. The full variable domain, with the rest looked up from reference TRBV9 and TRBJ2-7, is DSGVTQTPKHLITATGQRVTLRCSPRSGDLSVYWYQQSLDQGLQFLIQYYNGEERAKGNILERFSAQQFPDLHSELNLSSLELGDSALYFCASSVGLAGGDDEQYFGPGTRLTVT.

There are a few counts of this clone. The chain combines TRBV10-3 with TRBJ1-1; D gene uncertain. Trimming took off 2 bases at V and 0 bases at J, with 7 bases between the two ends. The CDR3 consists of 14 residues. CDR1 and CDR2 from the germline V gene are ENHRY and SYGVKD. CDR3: CAISEGVMNTEAFF. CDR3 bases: TGTGCCATCAGTGAGGGGGTAATGAACACTGAAGCTTTCTTT.